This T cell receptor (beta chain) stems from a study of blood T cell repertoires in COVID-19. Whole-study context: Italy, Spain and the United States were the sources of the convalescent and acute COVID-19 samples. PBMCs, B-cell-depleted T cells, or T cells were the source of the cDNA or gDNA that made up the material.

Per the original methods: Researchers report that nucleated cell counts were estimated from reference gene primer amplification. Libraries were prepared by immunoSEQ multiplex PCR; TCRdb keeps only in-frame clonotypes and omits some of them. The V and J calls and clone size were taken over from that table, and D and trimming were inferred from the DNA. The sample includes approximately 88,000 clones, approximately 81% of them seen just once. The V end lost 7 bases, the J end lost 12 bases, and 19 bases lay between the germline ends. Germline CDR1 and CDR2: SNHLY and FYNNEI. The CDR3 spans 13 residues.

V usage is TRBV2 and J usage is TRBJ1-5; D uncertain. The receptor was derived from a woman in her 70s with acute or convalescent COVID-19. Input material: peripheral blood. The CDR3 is CASNGPDGVVQHF. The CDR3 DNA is TGTGCCAGCAATGGGCCAGACGGTGTCGTCCAGCATTTT.